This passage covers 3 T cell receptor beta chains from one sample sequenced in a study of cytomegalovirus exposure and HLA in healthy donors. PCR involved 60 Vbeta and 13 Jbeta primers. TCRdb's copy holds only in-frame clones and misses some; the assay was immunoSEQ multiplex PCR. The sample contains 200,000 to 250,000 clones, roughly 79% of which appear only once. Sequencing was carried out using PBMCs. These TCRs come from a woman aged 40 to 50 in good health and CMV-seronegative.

The CDR3 region is CASSLAGLADEQYF. In nucleotides, the CDR3 is TGTGCCAGCAGTTTAGCAGGGCTAGCGGACGAGCAGTACTTC. The chain has TRBV27 and TRBJ2-7; 7 bases map to TRBD2. Germline V gene lookup returns CDR1 MNHEY and CDR2 SMNVEV (reference sequence). The junction had 6 bases not matched to a gene; V was cut back by 2 bases and J by 5 bases. This CDR3 comprises 14 residues.

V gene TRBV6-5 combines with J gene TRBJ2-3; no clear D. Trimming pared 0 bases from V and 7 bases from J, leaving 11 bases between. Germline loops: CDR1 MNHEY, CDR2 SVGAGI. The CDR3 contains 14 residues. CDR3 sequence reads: CASSYSSGGNTQYF. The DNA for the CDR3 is TGTGCCAGCAGTTACTCATCGGGTGGAAATACGCAGTATTTT.

Here the CDR3 DNA reads TGTGCCAGCACAACAGGGAATTCACCCCTCCACTTT. This sequence encodes CASTTGNSPLHF. This chain connects TRBV27 to TRBJ1-6; D perhaps matches TRBD1 (6 bases). The CDR3 has 12 amino acids. CDR1 and CDR2 (germline): MNHEY, SMNVEV (reference sequence). Between the trimmed V and J ends, which lost 7 bases and 7 bases, there was a span of 8 bases.